Reported below is one TCR beta chain. What it binds is unknown. Per the germline V gene, CDR1 is SEHNR and CDR2 is FQNEAQ (reference sequence). The CDR3 sequence is 15 residues long. V was cut by 1 base and J by 1 base, with 10 bases left in between. These data come from a study of pediatric ulcerative colitis. Study in general: Six or seven patients showed pancolitis and two showed left-sided colitis.

Study results and caveats: In rectum, acute severe colitis had expanded clones and less diversity. No controls had the two rectal clonotypes shared by ulcerative colitis patients.

Some clones are missing from TCRdb's copy, which holds only in-frame ones; the method was immunoSEQ multiplex PCR. The sample holds around 34,000 clones, 81% seen once. One to two pinch biopsies were taken from the rectum during colonoscopy. The sequenced sample consisted of gut tissue. The source of this sequence is a boy aged 10-17 years with mild ulcerative colitis. The chain joins TRBV7-9 to TRBJ1-2; unclear D gene. CDR3 DNA sequence: TGTGCCAGCAGCTTAGTTCCGGGGTTTAACTATGGCTACACCTTC. Translation: CASSLVPGFNYGYTF.